This T cell receptor beta chain came from a study of Ad26.COV2.S vaccination and SARS-CoV-2 variants. Study-level information: Of the COV1001 trial arms, the Ad26.COV2.S arm included the donor. Study-wide results and caveats: Post-vaccination breadth of spike-specific CD8+ and CD4+ T cell responses was reportedly substantial.

Trimming at V came to 7 bases and at J to 4 bases, leaving 12 bases not matched to a gene. This CDR3 is 16 amino acids long. Germline CDR1 is SGHVS and CDR2 is FQNEAQ. To note about this clone: The antigen remains unidentified.

This sample's treatment: roughly 20 received Ad26.COV2.S at low or high dose, single or two shots; five or six received placebo; per-sample allocation not given. Specimens were obtained on day 63 following the first vaccine or placebo injection. An Ad26 vector that expressed Wuhan-strain SARS-CoV-2 spike constituted the vaccine. The repertoire was sequenced with immunoSEQ multiplex PCR; TCRdb's copy has only in-frame clones and lacks some. The table shows hundreds of thousands of clones, with about nine tenths occurring only once. The starting material was peripheral blood, obtained in a trial of Ad26.COV2.S vaccine versus placebo. The sequence derives from a person between 18 and 65 years old who received the Ad26.COV2.S COVID-19 vaccine or a placebo. This rearrangement joins TRBV7-8 to TRBJ1-4, with TRBD1 matching 7 bases. The CDR3 sequence: CASTQGGGQYNEKLFF. CDR3 bases: TGTGCCAGCACCCAGGGGGGGGGACAGTATAATGAAAAACTGTTTTTT.